The source of this T cell receptor beta chain is a study of T cells in Graves' hyperthyroidism and ophthalmopathy. Germline CDR1 reads MNHEY; CDR2 reads SMNVEV (reference sequence). This CDR3 is 13 amino acids long. The V and J ends lost 3 bases and 3 bases respectively, with 9 bases between them. This clonotype was observed at least ten times. Its antigen is not known. Recently diagnosed hyperthyroidism of less than 2 months' duration affected patients aged 18 to 65. Diagnoses used clinical symptoms, serum thyroxine and TRAb, thyroid ultrasound and orbital computed tomography. Amplified TCR beta CDR3 regions came from RNA transcripts. HTBI primers were employed in a first-round RT-PCR of the TCR CDR3. TCRdb reprocessed the multiplex PCR reads with MiXCR, giving one entry per CDR3 protein. The data show about 400,000 distinct CDR3 sequences, about 15% seen once. Study outcomes and limitations: The majority of expanded thyroid clonotypes above 0.001 also appeared in blood. The model's output predicted ophthalmopathy at a median of roughly seven months prior to onset.

This clonotype was obtained from a woman aged 25 to 39 with Graves' hyperthyroidism. This rearrangement joins TRBV27 to TRBJ2-7, with no clear D. The sequencing sample was made of blood. CDR3 in DNA: TGTGCCAGCAGTTTCTACAACAGCTACGAGCAGTACTTC. It encodes CASSFYNSYEQYF.